This T cell receptor beta chain was retrieved from a study of OX40 agonist ivuxolimab in advanced cancers. Turning to the study itself: Enrolled patients in dose escalation had cancers that were hepatocellular carcinoma, melanoma, renal cell or head and neck cancer. Partial responses were observed in three patients, of whom one had hepatocellular carcinoma and two had cutaneous melanoma. The study's findings and limits: Partly responding patients at 0.1-3.0 mg/kg showed some of the smallest clonal expansion.

For this clone: Its antigen is undetermined.

V gave up 0 bases and J gave up 1 base, with 13 bases separating them. The CDR3 length is 16 residues. Germline loops: CDR1 SGHDT, CDR2 YYEEEE. Repertoires were generated with immunoSEQ multiplex PCR, while TCRdb's copy carries only in-frame clones and drops some. The profile covers roughly 74,000 clones, with 92% appearing a single time and roughly 8.6% taken by the ten largest. The chain carries TRBV5-6 and TRBJ1-1, with unresolved D. This TCR came from an adult with an advanced solid tumor such as melanoma, head and neck, liver or kidney cancer. This material consisted of CD4+ or CD8+ T cells sorted from blood, taken in a trial of the OX40 agonist ivuxolimab. The CDR3 is CASSLAHWAENTEAFF. CDR3 in DNA: TGTGCCAGCAGCTTGGCCCATTGGGCAGAGAACACTGAAGCTTTCTTT.